This TCR beta chain was identified in a study of liver allograft versus peripheral blood T cells. Overall study context: Repertoires from peripheral blood of liver transplant recipients were compared with those inside their transplanted livers.

V lost 6 bases to trimming and J lost 8 bases, with 8 bases between them. This CDR3 spans 12 amino acids. Germline CDR1 and CDR2: MNHEY and SVGAGI. This clonotype qualifies as medium-sized. Its cognate antigen is unknown. TCRdb re-analysed the reads in MiXCR, keeping a single row per CDR3 protein. The table shows 3,500 to 4,500 distinct CDR3 sequences, with around 17% occurring only once. Study findings and constraints: It was reported that the T cell receptor repertoires found inside liver allografts differed from those that were detected in peripheral blood.

The J gene is TRBJ1-6, the V gene TRBV6-5; TRBD1 might be the D (6 bases). The sequence was collected from a human patient who had a liver transplant. Some T cells may be provided by the graft donor. CDR3 in DNA: TGTGCCAGCAGCCCAGGGGATTCACCCCTCCACTTT. It specifies CASSPGDSPLHF.